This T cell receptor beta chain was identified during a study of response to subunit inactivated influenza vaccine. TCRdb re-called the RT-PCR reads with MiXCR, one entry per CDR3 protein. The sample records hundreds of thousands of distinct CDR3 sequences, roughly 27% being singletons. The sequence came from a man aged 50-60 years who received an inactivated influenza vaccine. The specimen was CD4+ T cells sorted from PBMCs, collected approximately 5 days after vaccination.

The CDR3 sequence is CASRNPGAAGNEQFF. The CDR3 coding sequence is TGTGCCAGCAGAAACCCAGGAGCCGCGGGGAATGAGCAGTTCTTC. The chain carries TRBV6-1 and TRBJ2-1, with D perhaps TRBD2 (6 bases). CDR3 length: 15 amino acids. V lost 6 bases, J lost 7 bases, and 19 bases lay in between. Germline lookup yields CDR1 MNHNS and CDR2 SASEGT.